Detailed here is one T cell receptor beta chain. Its antigen is not identified. CDR3 length equals 15 residues. Deletions cut 4 bases from V and 3 bases from J, with 12 bases between. Germline V gene sequence: CDR1 MDHEN, CDR2 SYDVKM. This entry comes from a study of cytomegalovirus exposure and HLA in healthy donors. Amplification used 60 Vbeta primers and 13 Jbeta primers. The repertoire was sequenced with immunoSEQ multiplex PCR; TCRdb's copy has only in-frame clones and lacks some. The data show more than 90,000 clones, 82% seen once. Study-wide results and limits: HLA alleles showed associations with fewer than 20,000 TCR beta sequences in a later analysis, at a 0.05 false discovery rate. A later analysis found common viral pathogens apparently linked to several of the most significant clusters.

The TCR originated in a man between 50 and 59 years old in good health and CMV-seronegative. The sample taken for sequencing was PBMCs. V usage is TRBV28 and J usage is TRBJ2-2, with D unclear. This chain's CDR3 is CASSWSPGDTGELFF. The CDR3 DNA follows: TGTGCCAGCAGTTGGTCCCCAGGTGACACCGGGGAGCTGTTTTTT. Based on the CDR3 plus reference TRBV28 and TRBJ2-2, the full variable domain is DVKVTQSSRYLVKRTGEKVFLECVQDMDHENMFWYRQDPGLGLRLIYFSYDVKMKEKGDIPEGYSVSREKKERFSLILESASTNQTSMYLCASSWSPGDTGELFFGEGSRLTVL.